Following are 27 T cell receptor beta chains from one sample sequenced in a study of blood T cell repertoires in COVID-19 (dated by TCRdb to the early 2020s). Libraries were constructed by the immunoSEQ multiplex PCR assay. TCRdb carries this immuneACCESS record with in-frame sequences only. Its versions omit some clonotypes, under half of them owing to an unresolved V gene in the studies checked, with the rest unexplained. This sample gives around 270,000 clones in total; roughly 91% of them show up just once. Roughly 0.8% of the sample belongs to the ten largest clones. The sequenced material came from peripheral blood. The receptors were gathered from a man between 25 and 39 years old with acute or convalescent COVID-19.

The chain joins TRBV12-3 or TRBV12-4 to TRBJ1-6; D unclear. This CDR3 is 13 amino acids long. V gave up 0 bases and J gave up 15 bases, with 12 bases separating them. CDR3 DNA: TGTGCCAGCAGTTTAGCGCTGGCAGCGCTCCTCCACTTT. Translation gives CASSLALAALLHF.

The V gene is TRBV19, the J gene TRBJ2-1; TRBD2 matches at 9 bases. This CDR3 comprises 14 residues. Germline V lookup: CDR1 LNHDA, CDR2 SQIVND (reference sequence). The V and J ends lost 4 bases and 6 bases, in that order; junction bases with no gene match: 4. CDR3 region: CASSRLAEVNEQFF. The CDR3 DNA sequence: TGTGCCAGTAGTAGACTAGCGGAGGTCAATGAGCAGTTCTTC. Drawing the rest from reference TRBV19 and TRBJ2-1, the complete variable domain is DGGITQSPKYLFRKEGQNVTLSCEQNLNHDAMYWYRQDPGQGLRLIYYSQIVNDFQKGDIAEGYSVSREKKESFPLTVTSAQKNPTAFYLCASSRLAEVNEQFFGPGTRLTVL.

This chain joins TRBV15 and TRBJ1-5; possibly TRBD1 for D (5 bases). Germline V gene lookup returns CDR1 LNHNV and CDR2 YYDKDF (reference sequence). The CDR3 totals 15 residues. The V gene lost 0 bases and the J gene lost 5 bases, with 11 bases spanning the gap. The DNA for the CDR3 is TGTGCCACCAGCAGAGAGAAACAGGTTTATCAGCCCCAGCATTTT. It specifies CATSREKQVYQPQHF.

The gene calls are TRBV28 and TRBJ2-7, with D tentatively TRBD1 (8 bases). The CDR3 runs 15 residues. V lost 6 bases to trimming and J lost 1 base, with 16 bases between them. Germline assignment: CDR1 MDHEN and CDR2 SYDVKM. DNA of the CDR3: TGTGCCAGCAGCCATAAACAGGGGGGGTCCTACGAGCAGTACTTC. Its protein is CASSHKQGGSYEQYF.

This chain uses TRBV5-1 with TRBJ2-7; D is possibly TRBD2 (6 bases). Deletions cut 4 bases from V and 4 bases from J, with 24 bases between. This CDR3 comprises 17 residues. Germline loops: CDR1 SGHRS, CDR2 YFSETQ. The chain's CDR3 is CASSGSGRAGSPYEQYF. Written as DNA, the CDR3 is TGCGCCAGCAGCGGCTCCGGGAGAGCCGGCAGTCCATACGAGCAGTACTTC.

V gene TRBV5-4 combines with J gene TRBJ1-2; possibly TRBD1 for D (6 bases). Germline V CDR1 and CDR2: SGHNT, YYREEE (reference sequence). CDR3 length: 13 amino acids. V lost 2 bases and J lost 8, with 13 bases in between. The CDR3 DNA sequence: TGTGCCAGCAGCTTTTTCCTACAGGGAGGCTACACCTTC. It encodes CASSFFLQGGYTF.

This chain joins TRBV19 and TRBJ1-1; possibly TRBD1 for D (5 bases). From germline, CDR1 is LNHDA and CDR2 SQIVND (reference sequence). The CDR3 contains 14 residues. Trimming stripped 1 base from V and 4 bases from J, with 10 bases between. The CDR3 sequence: CASSIGGPGTEAFF. CDR3 DNA: TGTGCCAGTAGTATAGGGGGCCCAGGCACTGAAGCTTTCTTT.

V gene TRBV30 combines with J gene TRBJ1-2; D perhaps matches TRBD1 (6 bases). The CDR3 has 16 amino acids. From germline, CDR1 is GTSNPN and CDR2 SVGIG (reference sequence). V was trimmed by 2 bases and J by 10 bases, leaving 26 bases between them. The CDR3 region has the DNA TGTGCCTGGAGTTATTTCCGACAGGCAAGGGGCAGGTACTACACCTTC. Translating it yields CAWSYFRQARGRYYTF.

This chain joins TRBV6-2 or TRBV6-3 and TRBJ2-1, with no clear D. Germline V lookup: CDR1 MNHEY, CDR2 SVGEGT. This CDR3 is built from 14 residues. V was clipped by 2 bases and J by 4 bases, with 9 bases between them. The CDR3 coding sequence is TGTGCCAGCAGTTACCTTCGGTTGTACAATGAGCAGTTCTTC. It specifies CASSYLRLYNEQFF.

The chain joins TRBV5-8 to TRBJ1-2; perhaps TRBD1 as D (6 bases). Per the germline V gene, CDR1 is SGHTS and CDR2 is YDEGEE. Trimming pared 6 bases from V and 7 bases from J, leaving 16 bases between. The length of the CDR3 is 13 residues. CDR3 protein: CASTHRVKGGYTF. In DNA form, the CDR3 reads TGTGCCAGCACCCACAGGGTAAAGGGTGGCTACACCTTC.

This clone appeared a few times. The chain uses TRBV7-9 and TRBJ1-3; no clear D gene. The CDR3 length is 16 residues. The germline V and J ends were trimmed by 1 base and 2 bases, with 12 bases remaining between them. CDR1 is SEHNR, CDR2 FQNEAQ, per germline (reference sequence). DNA of the CDR3: TGTGCCAGCAGCTTAGAAGAGGCCGGCACTGGAAACACCATATATTTT. This sequence encodes CASSLEEAGTGNTIYF.

V usage is TRBV18 and J usage is TRBJ2-6; perhaps TRBD1 as D (6 bases). The CDR3 is 18 amino acids. Germline V gives CDR1 KGHSH, CDR2 LQKENI. V dropped 5 bases and J dropped 1 base, with 18 bases sitting between them. The CDR3 here is CASSISAGAVSGANVLTF. Written as DNA, the CDR3 is TGTGCCAGCTCAATCTCGGCAGGGGCCGTTTCTGGGGCCAACGTCCTGACTTTC. Using reference TRBV18 and TRBJ2-6 for the parts outside the CDR3, the full variable domain is NAGVMQNPRHLVRRRGQEARLRCSPMKGHSHVYWYRQLPEEGLKFMVYLQKENIIDESGMPKERFSAEFPKEGPSILRIQQVVRGDSAAYFCASSISAGAVSGANVLTFGAGSRLTVL.

The CDR3 spells CASSPSYRNQPQHF. Written as DNA, the CDR3 is TGTGCCAGCTCACCCTCTTACAGGAATCAGCCCCAGCATTTT. V gene TRBV18 combines with J gene TRBJ1-5; tentatively, D is TRBD1 (5 bases). The germline V and J ends were trimmed by 3 bases and 4 bases, with 10 bases remaining between them. CDR3 length: 14 residues. The germline V gene has CDR1 KGHSH and CDR2 LQKENI.

CDR3 amino acids: CAWSGARGDEQFF. The CDR3 DNA follows: TGTGCCTGGAGTGGGGCCAGGGGGGATGAGCAGTTCTTC. This sequence joins TRBV30 and TRBJ2-1; possible D gene TRBD1, 7 bases. The CDR3 contains 13 residues. Per germline, CDR1 GTSNPN and CDR2 SVGIG (reference sequence). Trimming cost V 1 base and J 8 bases, with 12 bases left between them.

V gene TRBV19 combines with J gene TRBJ2-1, with 8 nucleotides matching TRBD1. V trimming: 3 bases; J trimming: 10 bases; junction bases outside the gene matches: 8. Germline V gene data show CDR1 as LNHDA and CDR2 as SQIVND (reference sequence). The CDR3 is 14 residues long. The CDR3 loop is CASSIPGQGEEQFF. The DNA of the CDR3 is TGTGCCAGTAGTATCCCTGGACAGGGTGAGGAGCAGTTCTTC.

This chain links TRBV4-2 with TRBJ1-4; D uncertain. Germline CDR1 and CDR2: LGHNA and YNFKEQ. This CDR3 comprises 16 residues. Trimming cost V 0 bases and J 3 bases, with 11 bases left between them. The CDR3 DNA reads TGTGCCAGCAGCCAAGATAAAAACAGACCTAATGAAAAACTGTTTTTT. This encodes CASSQDKNRPNEKLFF.

The V and J genes are TRBV5-5 and TRBJ1-1; a weak D match, TRBD1 (5 bases). This CDR3 comprises 15 residues. V was pared by 3 bases and J by 2 bases, with 14 bases between. CDR1 and CDR2 from the germline V gene are SGHKS and YYEKEE (reference sequence). The CDR3: CASSSGPGLNTEAFF. The CDR3 DNA is TGTGCCAGCAGCTCGGGACCGGGACTAAACACTGAAGCTTTCTTT.

The gene calls are TRBV7-9 and TRBJ2-5; maybe TRBD1 (6 bases). Trimming removed 7 bases from V and 0 bases from J, with 27 bases in between. This CDR3 contains 19 residues. The germline gives CDR1 SEHNR, CDR2 FQNEAQ (reference sequence). CDR3 nucleotides: TGTGCCAGCACCCTGACACGCAGGGGCCACTATGGGAACCAAGAGACCCAGTACTTC. Translating it yields CASTLTRRGHYGNQETQYF.

V gene TRBV30 combines with J gene TRBJ1-2; D remains unclear. Germline V CDR1 and CDR2: GTSNPN, SVGIG (reference sequence). This CDR3 region has 11 residues. Between the trimmed V and J ends, which lost 3 bases and 8 bases, there was a span of 10 bases. For the CDR3, the DNA is TGTGCCTGGAGGGTTGTGGGCGGCTACACCTTC. Translation: CAWRVVGGYTF. Full variable domain (rest looked up from reference TRBV30 and TRBJ1-2): SQTIHQWPATLVQPVGSPLSLECTVEGTSNPNLYWYRQAAGRGLQLLFYSVGIGQISSEVPQNLSASRPQDRQFILSSKKLLLSDSGFYLCAWRVVGGYTFGSGTRLTVV.

This clone showed up just a few times. The chain combines TRBV5-1 with TRBJ1-2; TRBD1 might be the D (5 bases). The V and J ends lost 0 bases and 8 bases respectively, with 17 bases between them. CDR1 is SGHRS, CDR2 YFSETQ, per germline. CDR3 size: 15 residues. The chain's CDR3 is CASSLVAGQKGGYTF. In nucleotides, the CDR3 is TGCGCCAGCAGCTTGGTCGCCGGACAAAAGGGAGGCTACACCTTC.

The chain has TRBV19 and TRBJ2-7, with D uncertain. This CDR3 is 11 amino acids long. Per germline, CDR1 LNHDA and CDR2 SQIVND (reference sequence). Trimming stripped 8 bases from V and 6 bases from J, with 11 bases between. CDR3 protein: CASASPLEQYF. Here the CDR3 DNA reads TGTGCCAGTGCCAGTCCTCTCGAGCAGTACTTC.

The chain is built from TRBV18 and TRBJ1-1; 12 bases are a match to TRBD1. CDR1 is KGHSH, CDR2 LQKENI, per germline. This CDR3 region has 14 residues. V shed 6 bases, J shed 1 base, and the junction held 0 bases outside the gene matches. The CDR3 DNA reads TGTGCCAGCTCGGGACAGGGGGCGAACACTGAAGCTTTCTTT. Protein sequence: CASSGQGANTEAFF.

This chain uses TRBV30 with TRBJ2-7; TRBD1 matches 7 bases. Trimming cost V 7 bases and J 6 bases; bases outside gene matches: 6. The germline V gene encodes CDR1 GTSNPN and CDR2 SVGIG (reference sequence). This CDR3 has 11 residues. The CDR3 loop reads CAYQGVFEQYF. CDR3 nucleotides: TGTGCCTACCAGGGGGTATTCGAGCAGTACTTC. Based on the CDR3 plus reference TRBV30 and TRBJ2-7, the full variable domain is SQTIHQWPATLVQPVGSPLSLECTVEGTSNPNLYWYRQAAGRGLQLLFYSVGIGQISSEVPQNLSASRPQDRQFILSSKKLLLSDSGFYLCAYQGVFEQYFGPGTRLTVT.

CDR3 sequence (DNA): TGTGCCAGCAGCGGAGGAACCGGGACAGCAATTTTAACGACCATATATTTT. Translation gives CASSGGTGTAILTTIYF. V is TRBV21-1 and J is TRBJ1-3; the table calls TRBD1, which could not be checked here. TRBV21-1 is a known pseudogene. CDR3 length: 17 amino acids.

CDR3 in amino acids: CASGLGARAFF. Written as DNA, the CDR3 is TGTGCCAGCGGACTAGGAGCCCGAGCTTTCTTT. The V gene is TRBV6-5, the J gene TRBJ1-1, with unresolved D. Trimming shortened V by 8 bases and J by 10 bases, and 14 bases separated the two germline ends. CDR1 MNHEY and CDR2 SVGAGI come from the germline V gene. The CDR3 spans 11 residues.

The chain joins TRBV14 to TRBJ1-1, with unresolved D. V was clipped by 1 base and J by 4 bases, with 10 bases between them. Germline assignment: CDR1 SGHDN and CDR2 FVKESK. The CDR3 length is 14 residues. CDR3 loop: CASSQVRVGTEAFF. The CDR3 DNA reads as TGTGCCAGCAGCCAAGTGCGGGTGGGCACTGAAGCTTTCTTT.

The rearrangement joins TRBV20-1 to TRBJ2-7, with unresolved D. The V end lost 4 bases, the J end lost 5 bases, and 15 bases lay between the germline ends. CDR1 and CDR2 from the germline V gene are DFQATT and SNEGSKA (reference sequence). The CDR3 spans 13 residues. The CDR3 region has the DNA TGCAGTGCTAATGATAAGCGCCCCCACGAGCAGTACTTC. It codes for CSANDKRPHEQYF.